This T cell receptor (beta chain) was observed in a study of cytomegalovirus exposure and HLA in healthy donors. The study, taken as a whole, reports: Researchers reported that three CMV-associated chains were confirmed in vitro as CMV antigen-specific.

V was pared by 4 bases and J by 3 bases, with 14 bases between. Germline assignment: CDR1 SGHNT and CDR2 YYREEE (reference sequence). This CDR3 spans 14 amino acids. Concerning this clone itself: Its specificity is unknown.

Vbeta (60) and Jbeta (13) primers were used in the PCR. Using immunoSEQ multiplex PCR, the repertoire was profiled, and TCRdb retains in-frame clones only, with some absent. The table has around 130,000 clones, over 75% seen once. This sequence originates from a boy aged 5-17 years in good health and CMV-seronegative. The material sequenced was PBMCs. V is TRBV5-4 and J is TRBJ2-7; no reliable D call. As DNA, the CDR3 is TGTGCCAGCAGCCTTAATAAAGGCGGCTACGAGCAGTACTTC. This gives the protein CASSLNKGGYEQYF.